This T cell receptor (beta chain) comes out of a study of shared clonotypes between healthy human individuals. There were only Caucasian adults among the donors, and all lived in Nashville, Tennessee. Findings and limits, study-wide: Generally, naive subsets came out with larger estimated richness than memory subsets.

Replicate sorted-subset PCRs were loaded with around 0.2 ug DNA, about 30,000 T cell genomes. Only in-frame clones appear in the TCRdb table, and some are missing; sequencing was by immunoSEQ multiplex PCR. The sample lists about 1 million clones, under 80% occurring once. As regards this clone: Antigen specificity is unknown. In the same sample, other DNA sequences code for this CDR3.

V was cut by 1 base and J by 1 base, with 5 bases left in between. The CDR3 contains 13 residues. CDR1 is SGHTA and CDR2 is FQGNSA in the germline V gene. The sequencing input was memory CD4+ T cells sorted from blood. The subset denotes: CD45RA-negative fraction. The V call is TRBV7-2, the J call TRBJ2-7, with no clear D. The sequence came from a man aged 18 to 29 in good health. The CDR3 nucleotides read TGTGCCAGCAGCTTAGGGAGATCCTACGAGCAGTACTTC. Translation gives CASSLGRSYEQYF. Drawing the rest from reference TRBV7-2 and TRBJ2-7, the complete variable domain is GAGVSQSPSNKVTEKGKDVELRCDPISGHTALYWYRQSLGQGLEFLIYFQGNSAPDKSGLPSDRFSAERTGGSVSTLTIQRTQQEDSAVYLCASSLGRSYEQYFGPGTRLTVT.